The clone carrying this T cell receptor beta chain was recorded a few times. Data came from immunoSEQ multiplex PCR; TCRdb stores just in-frame clones and leaves some out. Of roughly 300,000 clones in the sample, 92% were seen once. Those who participated ranged in age from roughly 18 to 100 years and resided in about two dozen US areas. Participant-given clinical history determined each cohort assignment. Two negative PCRs, clearance, or symptom resolution characterized the recovered Cohort 3 donors. The entry originates in a study of blood T cell repertoires in COVID-19. Study information: PBMCs, B-cell-depleted T cells, or T cells were the source of the cDNA or gDNA that made up the material.

The CDR3 runs 11 residues. Germline assignment: CDR1 SGHRS and CDR2 YFSETQ. The V and J ends lost 3 bases and 5 bases respectively, with 6 bases between them. This clonotype was sampled from a woman aged 25 to 45 who had recovered from COVID-19. The sequencing sample was made of PBMCs or T cells enriched from blood (not recorded which). V usage is TRBV5-1 and J usage is TRBJ2-7; D is perhaps TRBD2 (6 bases). For the CDR3, the DNA is TGCGCCAGCAGCTGGGGGGACGAGCAGTACTTC. Translated: CASSWGDEQYF.